This is a list of T cell receptor beta chains from one sample in a study of long-term antiretroviral therapy in people with HIV. The repertoire was sequenced with immunoSEQ multiplex PCR; TCRdb's copy has only in-frame clones and lacks some. The table lists 15,000 to 20,000 clones, 70% to 90% of them singletons. The input for sequencing was unsorted PBMCs, taken 6.9 years after starting antiretroviral therapy. The receptors were sampled from a man in his fifties or sixties with HIV. The conserved cysteine and the conserved F or W are not part of the CDR3 here.

cdr3_aa j_call v_call
ASSIPTETQY TRBJ2-5 TRBV19
ATSRDRVAYEQY TRBJ2-7 TRBV15
SVEGGKGYEQY TRBJ2-7 TRBV29-1
ASSKSGGEGIAKNIQY TRBJ2-4 TRBV6-4
ASSLATWTTQGPGANVLT TRBJ2-6 TRBV7-2
ATNTRLAGNNEQF TRBJ2-1 TRBV28
ASSRTGQVGTGELF TRBJ2-2 TRBV11-3
ASSLESGPYNEQF TRBJ2-1 TRBV5-1
ASSPSGYEQY TRBJ2-7 TRBV7-9
SPTGYNEQF TRBJ2-1 TRBV20-1
ASSLNPRTPTDTQY TRBJ2-3 TRBV4-2
ASSVAAQGNTIY TRBJ1-3 TRBV9
ASSFGPEQY TRBJ2-7 TRBV27
AWSVGVGGETQY TRBJ2-5 TRBV30
ASSPGGPSYEQY TRBJ2-7 TRBV5-6
ASSLGLAGNSEQY TRBJ2-7 TRBV7-6
ASSLTRVGTEAF TRBJ1-1 TRBV7-3
ASSSGLAGGPMNIQY TRBJ2-4 TRBV5-6
ASSPTGLGPRPYEQY TRBJ2-7 TRBV27
AWSLRGQGDHQPQH TRBJ1-5 TRBV30
ASSYSGNTYEQY TRBJ2-7 TRBV5-4
ASSPGTGGSYGYT TRBJ1-2 TRBV6-1
ASSLVAAGAGEQY TRBJ2-7 TRBV11-2
ASRGLADMNEQF TRBJ2-1 TRBV19
ASSQESGTVNEKLF TRBJ1-4 TRBV4-3
ASRETGVSNQPQH TRBJ1-5 TRBV6-1
ASSENRRYEQY TRBJ2-7 TRBV2
ASSSGQGMATEAF TRBJ1-1 TRBV11-2
ASSLAAVPPGELF TRBJ2-2 TRBV11-3
ASWSAWDNYGYT TRBJ1-2 TRBV6-1